Reported below is one T cell receptor (beta chain). Compared with germline, one end of the junction differs, possibly owing to a read error. This entry is derived from a study of blood T cell repertoires in COVID-19. The data were produced by immunoSEQ multiplex PCR, yet TCRdb's version contains in-frame clones alone and is incomplete. The table records approximately 280,000 clones, approximately 91% of them present only once. This CDR3 contains 11 residues. Germline assignment: CDR1 DFQATT and CDR2 SNEGSKA (reference sequence). The V and J genes are TRBV20-1 and TRBJ2-5, with D uncertain. The TCR sequence derives from a woman between 55 and 75 years old with acute or convalescent COVID-19. Sequenced input: peripheral blood. Here the CDR3 DNA reads TGCAGTGCTGGAGAACTCGAGACCCAGTACTTC. Amino acid sequence: CSAGELETQYF.